This record covers a single TCR beta chain. Per the original data handling: Nucleated cell number was recorded as an estimate derived from reference gene primer amplification. Method: immunoSEQ multiplex PCR; TCRdb's copy keeps in-frame clones and lacks some. D and trimming were read from the DNA, whereas the V and J calls and clone size are those reported in that table. The sample holds approximately 400,000 clones; about 88% are singletons and the top ten take 1.2%. The ends were cut back, 4 bases at V and 7 bases at J, with 14 bases in the middle. This CDR3 region has 14 residues. Germline V gene lookup returns CDR1 SGHDT and CDR2 YYEEEE. This sample was included in a study of blood T cell repertoires in COVID-19. Study overall: From T cells, B-cell-depleted T cells, or PBMCs came the material, which was cDNA or gDNA.

Cohorts were determined from participant-reported clinical history. The chain combines TRBV5-6 with TRBJ2-2; maybe TRBD2 (5 bases). The clonotype was recovered from a woman aged 18-29 years who had recovered from COVID-19. What was sequenced was PBMCs or T cells enriched from blood (not recorded which). CDR3 sequence reads: CASSPGGVGGELFF. CDR3 bases: TGTGCCAGCAGCCCCGGAGGCGTCGGCGGGGAGCTGTTTTTT.